These T cell receptor beta chains were read from a single sample in a study of vaccination effects on CD4 cells after COVID-19. These TCRs' antigens remain unknown. Here immunoSEQ multiplex PCR was the method, and the copy in TCRdb shows in-frame clones only, minus some. Seen here are tens of thousands of clones, 65% to 85% observed once, and the top ten hold 12%. The material was CD4+ T cells from PBMCs cultured with HCoV-229E spike peptides, obtained before COVID-19 vaccination. The receptors were gathered from a human donor who received a COVID-19 vaccine. CDR3s include the opening cysteine and the closing phenylalanine or tryptophan. D genes are given only for firm matches. For some rows the clone size is stated as once, few or many, or as a class when expanded; others skip it.

TRBV2,NA,TRBD1,TRBJ2-7,CASSNSRDRGEQYF,TGTGCCAGCAGTAATTCCCGGGACAGGGGCGAGCAGTACTTC
TRBV19,NA,NA,TRBJ2-1,CASSIDRLNGYNEQFF,TGTGCCAGTAGTATAGATCGTCTGAACGGCTACAATGAGCAGTTCTTC
TRBV19,NA,NA,TRBJ1-4,CASSIEGRINEKLFF,TGTGCCAGTAGTATAGAGGGCAGGATTAATGAAAAACTGTTTTTT
TRBV7-2,NA,TRBD2,TRBJ2-1,CASSPAGSYYNEQFF,TGTGCCAGCAGCCCAGCGGGAAGCTACTACAATGAGCAGTTCTTC
TRBV9,NA,NA,TRBJ2-3,CASSAPTMREGVRADTQYF,TGTGCCAGCAGCGCACCGACAATGCGAGAAGGTGTTCGTGCAGATACGCAGTATTTT
TRBV7-9,NA,TRBD1,TRBJ2-3,CASSHARDRWSTDTQYF,TGTGCCAGCAGCCACGCTAGGGACAGGTGGAGCACAGATACGCAGTATTTT
TRBV27,few,NA,TRBJ2-5,CASSFTDSTGETQYF,TGTGCCAGCAGTTTCACGGACTCGACTGGGGAGACCCAGTACTTC
TRBV3-1/TRBV3-2,NA,NA,TRBJ2-1,CASSQDGGYGNEQFF,TGTGCCAGCAGCCAAGATGGGGGCTACGGCAATGAGCAGTTCTTC
TRBV28,NA,NA,TRBJ1-5,CASSSGKPQHF,TGTGCCAGCAGTTCGGGGAAGCCCCAGCATTTT
TRBV2,few,NA,TRBJ1-1,CASSSEGRWNTEAFF,TGTGCCAGCAGTTCAGAGGGACGGTGGAACACTGAAGCTTTCTTT
TRBV9,NA,TRBD1,TRBJ1-4,CASSVGTVSEKLFF,TGTGCCAGCAGCGTGGGGACAGTGAGTGAAAAACTGTTTTTT
TRBV18,once,TRBD1,TRBJ1-6,CASSPPGTGISPLHF,TGTGCCAGCTCACCTCCGGGGACAGGGATCTCACCCCTCCACTTT
TRBV24-1,few,TRBD1,TRBJ2-1,CATGTGNEQFF,TGTGCCACGGGGACAGGCAATGAGCAGTTCTTC
TRBV2,few,NA,TRBJ1-4,CASSEGVGLEKLFF,TGTGCCAGCAGTGAAGGGGTAGGGTTGGAAAAACTGTTTTTT
TRBV29-1,once,TRBD1,TRBJ1-2,CSVGSGQGNYGYTF,TGCAGCGTTGGGTCGGGACAGGGGAACTATGGCTACACCTTC
TRBV12-3/TRBV12-4,once,TRBD1,TRBJ2-3,CASSFQGADTQYF,TGTGCCAGCAGTTTCCAGGGGGCAGATACGCAGTATTTT
TRBV19,NA,TRBD2,TRBJ2-3,CASSLPTSGVRDTQYF,TGTGCCAGTAGTCTCCCGACTAGCGGGGTTAGAGATACGCAGTATTTT
TRBV19,NA,NA,TRBJ2-7,CASSIRRGSDWGEQYF,TGTGCCAGTAGTATTCGAAGGGGGTCGGACTGGGGGGAGCAGTACTTC
TRBV4-1,NA,TRBD2,TRBJ2-1,CASSQEASGRSNEQFF,TGCGCCAGCAGCCAAGAGGCTAGCGGGAGATCTAATGAGCAGTTCTTC
TRBV2,NA,TRBD1,TRBJ2-7,CASRGGQGGPEQYF,TGTGCCAGCAGGGGGGGACAGGGAGGGCCCGAGCAGTACTTC
TRBV14,NA,NA,TRBJ2-3,CASSQVADTQYF,TGTGCCAGCAGCCAAGTTGCAGATACGCAGTATTTT
TRBV10-3,NA,TRBD1,TRBJ1-6,CAAAQGGNSPLHF,TGTGCCGCCGCCCAGGGGGGAAATTCACCCCTCCACTTT
TRBV3-1/TRBV3-2,NA,NA,TRBJ1-2,CASSQDGRTFYGYTF,TGTGCCAGCAGCCAAGATGGCAGAACGTTCTATGGCTACACCTTC
TRBV29-1,NA,NA,TRBJ2-1,CSVEEARHNEQFF,TGCAGCGTTGAAGAGGCGCGGCACAATGAGCAGTTCTTC
TRBV11-2,NA,NA,TRBJ2-2,CASRSIPGVQNTGELFF,TGTGCCAGCAGATCTATCCCAGGAGTCCAGAACACCGGGGAGCTGTTTTTT
TRBV6-5,NA,NA,TRBJ1-1,CASSYGGRFTEAFF,TGTGCCAGCAGTTATGGGGGACGTTTCACTGAAGCTTTCTTT
TRBV27,NA,NA,TRBJ1-6,CASSPSSGETNSPLHF,TGTGCCAGCAGTCCCTCAAGCGGGGAAACTAATTCACCCCTCCACTTT
TRBV7-9,few,TRBD2,TRBJ2-2,CASSLNSREGTGELFF,TGTGCCAGCAGCTTAAATTCGCGGGAGGGGACCGGGGAGCTGTTTTTT
TRBV7-9,NA,TRBD2,TRBJ2-5,CASSFHRTSGEYQETQYF,TGTGCCAGCAGCTTCCACCGGACTAGCGGGGAGTACCAAGAGACCCAGTACTTC
TRBV5-5,NA,NA,TRBJ2-7,CASSLTARGEQYF,TGTGCCAGCAGCTTGACGGCAAGGGGCGAGCAGTACTTC
TRBV5-4,NA,NA,TRBJ1-3,CASSLRGGNTIYF,TGTGCCAGCAGCTTGAGGGGGGGAAACACCATATATTTT
TRBV24-1,NA,TRBD1,TRBJ1-4,CATSAGQGEGHEKLFF,TGTGCCACCAGTGCTGGACAGGGAGAAGGGCATGAAAAACTGTTTTTT
TRBV5-8,NA,TRBD2,TRBJ2-5,CASSLDLASGIIGRQETQYF,TGTGCCAGCAGCTTGGATCTGGCTAGCGGGATTATTGGAAGACAAGAGACCCAGTACTTC
TRBV19,NA,NA,TRBJ1-2,CASSIGGGASYGYTF,TGTGCCAGTAGTATCGGAGGGGGGGCGAGCTATGGCTACACCTTC
TRBV5-4,few,TRBD1,TRBJ1-1,CASTLRQGGMNTEAFF,TGTGCCAGCACCCTGAGACAGGGCGGGATGAACACTGAAGCTTTCTTT
TRBV10-3,NA,TRBD2,TRBJ2-2,CAISEGLAFTGELFF,TGTGCCATCAGTGAGGGACTAGCTTTCACCGGGGAGCTGTTTTTT
TRBV9,NA,NA,TRBJ2-1,CASSVASGDSYNEQFF,TGTGCCAGCAGCGTAGCTTCGGGAGACTCCTACAATGAGCAGTTCTTC
TRBV10-3,NA,TRBD1,TRBJ2-7,CAISRTGENEQYF,TGTGCCATCAGCCGAACAGGGGAAAACGAGCAGTACTTC
TRBV7-2,NA,NA,TRBJ2-5,CASSLGGPWETQYF,TGTGCCAGCAGCCTGGGGGGGCCCTGGGAGACCCAGTACTTC
TRBV30,NA,TRBD2,TRBJ2-2,CAWSNSHGGGPRTGELFF,TGTGCCTGGAGTAACTCCCACGGGGGGGGCCCCCGCACCGGGGAGCTGTTTTTT
TRBV27,NA,NA,TRBJ2-3,CASSKQTITDTQYF,TGTGCCAGCAGCAAGCAGACTATCACAGATACGCAGTATTTT
TRBV27,NA,NA,TRBJ2-7,CASTPLWGRAHEQYF,TGTGCCAGCACCCCCCTATGGGGTAGAGCCCACGAGCAGTACTTC
TRBV4-1,NA,NA,TRBJ1-6,CASSQSAQEYNSPLHF,TGCGCCAGCAGCCAATCTGCCCAGGAATATAATTCACCCCTCCACTTT
TRBV15,NA,NA,TRBJ1-4,CATSRDVGAGEKLFF,TGTGCCACCAGCAGAGATGTGGGGGCAGGGGAAAAACTGTTTTTT
TRBV5-4,NA,NA,TRBJ2-7,CASSLGGIGTYEQYF,TGTGCCAGCAGCTTGGGGGGGATAGGGACCTACGAGCAGTACTTC
TRBV27,NA,TRBD2,TRBJ2-3,CASSFWTSGTDTQYF,TGTGCCAGCAGTTTTTGGACTAGCGGAACAGATACGCAGTATTTT
TRBV24-1,NA,NA,TRBJ2-2,CATSRRGPGELFF,TGTGCCACCAGTAGGAGGGGTCCCGGGGAGCTGTTTTTT
TRBV6-4,NA,NA,TRBJ1-2,CASSDSGGYTF,TGTGCCAGCAGTGACTCAGGGGGCTACACCTTC
TRBV29-1,NA,NA,TRBJ2-5,CSVVFPRGETQYF,TGCAGCGTTGTTTTCCCCCGTGGGGAGACCCAGTACTTC
TRBV29-1,NA,NA,TRBJ1-5,CSVGWDLNQPQHF,TGCAGCGTTGGGTGGGATCTGAATCAGCCCCAGCATTTT
TRBV29-1,few,NA,TRBJ1-1,CSVGSLMNTEAFF,TGCAGCGTTGGCAGCCTAATGAACACTGAAGCTTTCTTT
TRBV15,few,NA,TRBJ1-6,CATSRVDYRETSYNSPLHF,TGTGCCACCAGCAGAGTGGATTACAGGGAGACGAGCTATAATTCACCCCTCCACTTT